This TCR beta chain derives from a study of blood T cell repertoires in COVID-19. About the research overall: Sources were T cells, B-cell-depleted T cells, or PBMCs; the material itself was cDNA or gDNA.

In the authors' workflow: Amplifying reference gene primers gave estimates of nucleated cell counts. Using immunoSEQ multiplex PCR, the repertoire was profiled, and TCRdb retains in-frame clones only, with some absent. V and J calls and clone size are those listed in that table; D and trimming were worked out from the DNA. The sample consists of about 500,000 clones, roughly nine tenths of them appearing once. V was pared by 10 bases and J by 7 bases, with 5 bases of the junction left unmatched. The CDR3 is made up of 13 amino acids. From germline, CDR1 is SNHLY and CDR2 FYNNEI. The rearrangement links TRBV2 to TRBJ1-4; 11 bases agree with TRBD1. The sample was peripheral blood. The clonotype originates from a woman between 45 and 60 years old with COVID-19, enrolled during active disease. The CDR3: CATGQGAGEKLFF. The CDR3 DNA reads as TGTGCCACCGGACAGGGGGCCGGTGAAAAACTGTTTTTT.